The clone carrying this TCR beta chain was counted only a few times. Germline CDR1 and CDR2: MGHRA and YSYEKL. Trimming removed 2 bases from V and 3 bases from J; junction bases left unmatched: 9. The length of the CDR3 is 16 residues. The sample comes from a study of T cells after yellow fever vaccination. Using its own MiXCR run on the 5' RACE reads, TCRdb lists one record per CDR3 protein. The table includes roughly 60,000 distinct CDR3 sequences, 7.1% detected once. The sequences come from CD8+ T cells sorted from PBMCs, collected on the day of the first yellow fever vaccination. This TCR was sampled from a man younger than 30 who received the YFV17D yellow fever vaccine. This chain connects TRBV4-1 to TRBJ1-2, with TRBD1 matching over 7 bases. CDR3 sequence: CASSQLGTAPHYGYTF. Here the CDR3 DNA reads TGCGCCAGCAGCCAACTGGGGACAGCCCCCCACTATGGCTACACCTTC.